This TCR beta chain stems from a study of blood T cell repertoires in COVID-19. The wider study: Material from acute and convalescent COVID-19 was sourced from the United States, Italy and Spain. T cells, B-cell-depleted T cells, or PBMCs provided the cDNA or gDNA that served as material.

Authors' processing steps: Reference gene primer amplification gave nucleated cell count estimates. Only in-frame clones appear in the TCRdb table, and some are missing; sequencing was by immunoSEQ multiplex PCR. V, J and clone size are taken as reported in that table, and D and trimming were inferred from the DNA itself. The profile shows roughly 180,000 clones, roughly 80% of them singletons. The CDR3 loop spans 14 amino acids. V lost 4 bases to trimming and J lost 5 bases; unmatched junction nucleotides: 3. In germline, CDR1 is LNHDA, CDR2 SQIVND (reference sequence). The source of this sequence is a woman aged 25-40 years with acute or convalescent COVID-19. The chain carries TRBV19 and TRBJ1-1; 11 nucleotides match TRBD1. The specimen sequenced was peripheral blood. CDR3 in DNA: TGTGCCAGTAGTAAAGGGACAGGGGGGACTGAAGCTTTCTTT. Translating it yields CASSKGTGGTEAFF. Supplemented by reference TRBV19 and TRBJ1-1, the full variable domain reads DGGITQSPKYLFRKEGQNVTLSCEQNLNHDAMYWYRQDPGQGLRLIYYSQIVNDFQKGDIAEGYSVSREKKESFPLTVTSAQKNPTAFYLCASSKGTGGTEAFFGQGTRLTVV.